This T cell receptor beta chain was sequenced for a study of blood T cells in healthy people across ages. The overall study: Researchers report that template switching captured about one barcoded beta molecule per two T cells. Study outcomes and limitations: Unknown donor CMV status possibly confounded expanded clonotype changes. Since the PBMCs were unsorted, naive and antigen-experienced cells could not be conclusively compared.

The CDR3 covers 11 residues. Germline values: CDR1 SGHTA, CDR2 FQGNSA. The use of a sample-barcoded 5' primer and a J-beta primer mix characterized a second PCR of roughly 6 to 11 cycles. Each cDNA molecule was tagged by a template-switch adaptor with 12 random nucleotides. TCRdb redid the calling of the 5' RACE reads with MiXCR, one entry per CDR3 protein. Of 540,000 or so distinct CDR3 sequences listed, 27% are singletons. As for this clonotype: What it recognizes is unknown.

The origin of this receptor is a woman in her sixties or seventies in good health. The specimen sequenced was blood. This chain links TRBV7-2 with TRBJ2-1, with D hard to call. The closer fit of TRBJ2-5 to the DNA end suggests the J call may be wrong. CDR3 loop: CASTPIGAQYF. In DNA, the CDR3 is TGTGCCAGCACACCGATAGGCGCCCAGTACTTC.